A single sample is the source of the 8 T cell receptor beta chains below, sequenced in a study of blood T cells in healthy people across ages. A second PCR, run for roughly 6 to 11 cycles, used a sample-barcoded 5' primer plus a J-beta primer mix. TCRdb re-called the 5' RACE reads through MiXCR, storing one row per CDR3 protein. Among 730,000 or so distinct CDR3 sequences listed, roughly 47% were seen once. The specimen sequenced was blood. Receptor source: a woman aged 55-69 years in good health.

The gene calls are TRBV25-1 and TRBJ1-5, with TRBD1 matching over 9 bases. The CDR3 covers 15 residues. Germline V CDR1 and CDR2: MGHDK, SYGVNS. The J segment lost 3 bases and the V segment lost 2 bases, leaving 2 bases of the junction unmatched. The CDR3 nucleotides are TGTGCCAGCAGTGAAGGGGACAGGGCCAATCAGCCCCAGCATTTT. Amino acids: CASSEGDRANQPQHF.

J is TRBJ2-5 and V is TRBV6-1, with D possibly being TRBD2 (6 bases). The closer fit of TRBJ2-7 to the DNA end suggests the J call may be wrong. CDR1 and CDR2 (germline): MNHNS, SASEGT. The CDR3 totals 13 residues. DNA of the CDR3: TGTGCCAGCAGCAGACTAGAGTACTACGAGCAGTACTTC. As protein: CASSRLEYYEQYF.

This clonotype was found many times. The chain uses TRBV20-1 and TRBJ2-3; no definite D call. Germline CDR1 reads DFQATT; CDR2 reads SNEGSKA (reference sequence). There are 13 residues in the CDR3. Trimming took 2 bases from V and 2 from J, leaving 8 bases between them. CDR3 loop: CSARSELTDTQYF. In DNA form, the CDR3 reads TGCAGTGCTAGAAGCGAGCTCACAGATACGCAGTATTTT.

This clonotype was counted ten times or more. This chain links TRBV5-1 with TRBJ2-1; no firm D call. Trimming cost V 3 bases and J 2 bases, with 12 bases left between them. Per germline, CDR1 SGHRS and CDR2 YFSETQ. The CDR3 extends over 15 amino acids. The CDR3 loop is CASSSGLGTYNEQFF. CDR3 coding DNA: TGCGCCAGCAGCTCCGGTTTGGGCACCTACAATGAGCAGTTCTTC.

Only a few counts were recorded for this clonotype. The gene calls are TRBV12-3 or TRBV12-4 and TRBJ1-2, with D maybe TRBD1 (6 bases). Trimming removed 6 bases at V and 0 bases at J, with 14 bases between. The length of the CDR3 is 15 residues. This CDR3 reads CASRIAGTPNYGYTF. The CDR3 DNA sequence: TGTGCCAGCAGGATCGCCGGGACACCTAACTATGGCTACACCTTC.

J is TRBJ1-2 and V is TRBV10-3; tentatively, D is TRBD1 (6 bases). Germline V lookup: CDR1 ENHRY, CDR2 SYGVKD. The CDR3 is 16 residues long. The V end was cut by 8 bases, the J end by 4 bases, with 23 bases between. CDR3 in DNA: TGTGCCATCCATACTCCAGACAGGTTCCCCTTCTATGGCTACACCTTC. Encoded protein: CAIHTPDRFPFYGYTF.

The chain joins TRBV9 to TRBJ2-3; 9 bases fit TRBD1. The J segment lost 4 bases and the V segment lost 2 bases, leaving 8 bases of the junction unmatched. The CDR3 is 16 residues long. Germline CDR1 reads SGDLS; CDR2 reads YYNGEE. The CDR3 DNA reads as TGTGCCAGCAGCGTCTCAGGACAGGGGTACGCAGATACGCAGTATTTT. Protein product: CASSVSGQGYADTQYF.

The J gene is TRBJ1-4, the V gene TRBV7-6; D not resolved. Trimming cost V 1 base and J 4 bases, with 10 bases left between them. Germline V gives CDR1 SGHVS, CDR2 FNYEAQ. The CDR3 is 15 amino acids. The DNA of the CDR3 is TGTGCCAGCAGCTTAGAGACCGCTTTTAATGAAAAACTGTTTTTT. Protein: CASSLETAFNEKLFF.